The source of this T cell receptor (beta chain) is a study of CXCR3-negative and CXCR3-positive naive CD8 T cells. Study-wide results and limits: Memory CD8+ cells showed much lower diversity, while both naive subsets were comparably high. CXCR3-positive naive cells carried more hydrophobic TRB CDR3s than CXCR3-negative ones.

From germline, CDR1 is MNHNY and CDR2 SVGAGI (reference sequence). The CDR3 totals 14 residues. Comment on this clonotype: Its antigen is still unknown.

Naive CD8+ T cells carried a CD45RO-CCR7+CD27+CD95- phenotype. The TRB libraries of cDNA were built by UMI-labeled 5' RACE. TCRdb reprocessed the 5' RACE reads and reports one entry per CDR3 protein, with no DNA. This table lists around 66,000 distinct CDR3 sequences. This TCR was sampled from a human donor in good health. Some clones in this sample may be carry-over from other donors' samples. Sequencing input: naive CXCR3+ CD8+ T cells from blood. The subset denotes: CD45RO-CCR7+CD27+CD95- naive CD8+ T cells expressing CXCR3 (TNR3+). The chain has TRBV6-6 and TRBJ2-1. CDR3 sequence: CASSLQGPSNEQFF.